This is a list of T cell receptor beta chains from one sample in a study of blood T cells in healthy people across ages. TCRdb re-derived calls from the 5' RACE reads in MiXCR, one entry per CDR3 protein. The sample yields 800,000 to 950,000 distinct CDR3 sequences, about 37% seen once. Source material: blood. The receptors were sampled from a man aged 18 to 30 in good health. Both conserved end residues are part of each CDR3. Each record gives: clone size, V gene, J gene, D gene, CDR3 DNA, CDR3 protein. D genes are given only for firm matches. Size tells how often a clone was seen (once, few, many) or the class of an expanded clone, and some rows leave it out.

few	TRBV9	TRBJ2-1	.	TGTGCCAGCAGCAAGAGAGGGCATGAGCAGTTCTTC	CASSKRGHEQFF
.	TRBV15	TRBJ2-7	.	TGTGCCACCAGCAGAGATTCAACGGCTATGTACGAGCAGTACTTC	CATSRDSTAMYEQYF
many	TRBV12-3/TRBV12-4	TRBJ1-5	.	.	CASSFLAGRQPQHF
few	TRBV20-1	TRBJ2-1	.	TGCAGTGCTACCCCTCCGGGGCGGGGTAACTTCAATGAGCAGTTCTTC	CSATPPGRGNFNEQFF
many	TRBV5-1	TRBJ2-7	.	TGCGCCAGCTGTCGGGAACACTCCTACGAGCAGTACTTC	CASCREHSYEQYF
.	TRBV29-1	TRBJ2-6	.	TGCAGCGTTGAAGTCAGAGATTACTCTGGGGCCAACGTCCTGACTTTC	CSVEVRDYSGANVLTF
many	TRBV29-1	TRBJ2-7	TRBD1	TGCAGCGTTTTATACAGGGGCTACGAGCAGTACTTC	CSVLYRGYEQYF
few	TRBV2	TRBJ1-6	.	TGTGCCAGCCAGCGGGATTATCTAAGCTCCTATAATTCACCCCTCCACTTT	CASQRDYLSSYNSPLHF
.	TRBV5-1	TRBJ1-1	TRBD1	TGCGCCAGCAGGGAACGGGACAGCGGGAGAGAAGCTTTCTTT	CASRERDSGREAFF
many	TRBV12-3/TRBV12-4	TRBJ2-7	TRBD2	TGTGCCAGCAGTTTAAGCGGGGGAAACGAGCAGTACTTC	CASSLSGGNEQYF
.	TRBV6-4	TRBJ2-7	.	TGTGCCAGCAGGGGCCCGGAAGGGAATAGATCCGAGCAGTACTTC	CASRGPEGNRSEQYF
many	TRBV2	TRBJ1-2	TRBD1	TGTGCCAGCAGTCCAGGGGGCCTGAGCGGCTACACCTTC	CASSPGGLSGYTF
.	TRBV2	TRBJ1-1	TRBD1	TGTGCCAGCAGTAAAAAACTCCGGGACAGTGAAGCTTTCTTT	CASSKKLRDSEAFF
few	TRBV2	TRBJ2-3	.	TGTGCCAGCAGCCAAAGTACGCAGTATTTT	CASSQSTQYF
few	TRBV25-1	TRBJ1-6	.	TGTGCCAGCAGTGATCCAGCGTCACCCCTCCACTTT	CASSDPASPLHF
.	TRBV12-3/TRBV12-4	TRBJ2-1	.	TGTGCCAGCAGACCCCTTACTAGCCGTTCTCTCCGCTCCTACGATGAGCAGTTCTTC	CASRPLTSRSLRSYDEQFF
many	TRBV7-2	TRBJ2-5	.	TGTGCCAGCCGGGCAGATCAAGAGACCCAGTACTTC	CASRADQETQYF
.	TRBV20-1	TRBJ1-1	.	TGCAGTGCTAGTTCTGTGACAGCGAACACTGAAGCTTTCTTT	CSASSVTANTEAFF